The 10 T cell receptor beta chains given below trace back to one sample, sequenced in a study of technical replicates of blood from a few donors. Assay: immunoSEQ multiplex PCR; the TCRdb copy retains only in-frame clones and omits some. Among more than 45,000 clones listed, less than 95% were seen once. Sequenced sample: PBMCs. Source of these receptors: a human donor in good health. Some clones in this sample may be carry-over from other donors' samples.

The V call is TRBV7-9, the J call TRBJ2-2; the D gene is possibly TRBD2 (6 bases). Germline V CDR1 and CDR2: SEHNR, FQNEAQ (reference sequence). V shed 8 bases and J shed 5 bases, with 9 bases lying between them. The CDR3 is 12 amino acids. In nucleotides, the CDR3 is TGTGCCAGCGTGGGGGGAACCGGGGAGCTGTTTTTT. It translates to CASVGGTGELFF.

The chain recombines TRBV2 with TRBJ2-5, with D unresolved. Trimming shortened V by 8 bases and J by 5 bases, and 9 bases separated the two germline ends. This CDR3 is built from 11 residues. The V gene's germline CDR1 is SNHLY and CDR2 FYNNEI. The CDR3 DNA reads TGTGCCAGCGCTCTCGCGGAGACCCAGTACTTC. Its protein product is CASALAETQYF.

This chain joins TRBV6-1 and TRBJ2-1; 12 nucleotides match TRBD2. J was trimmed by 6 bases and V by 4 bases; bases with no gene match: 4. Per the germline V gene, CDR1 is MNHNS and CDR2 is SASEGT. The CDR3 runs 15 residues. CDR3 protein: CASSARTSGVNEQFF. CDR3 sequence (DNA): TGTGCCAGCAGTGCAAGGACTAGCGGGGTCAATGAGCAGTTCTTC.

The chain is built from TRBV6-5 and TRBJ2-1; 14 bases match TRBD2. Germline V gene data show CDR1 as MNHEY and CDR2 as SVGAGI. The J segment lost 4 bases and the V segment lost 10 bases, leaving 3 bases of the junction unmatched. The CDR3 loop spans 14 amino acids. Written as DNA, the CDR3 is TGTGCCACCGGACTAGCGGGAGGATACAATGAGCAGTTCTTC. Its translation is CATGLAGGYNEQFF.

This rearrangement joins TRBV29-1 to TRBJ2-5; no clear D gene. The germline V gene encodes CDR1 SQVTM and CDR2 ANQGSEA. The CDR3 sequence is 13 residues long. The V end was cut by 4 bases, the J end by 7 bases, with 16 bases between. The CDR3 reads CSVVYLLEWTQYF. The CDR3 bases are TGCAGCGTTGTCTACCTCCTAGAGTGGACCCAGTACTTC.

The J gene is TRBJ2-5, the V gene TRBV7-9; 12 bases fit TRBD2. This CDR3 spans 15 amino acids. CDR1 SEHNR and CDR2 FQNEAQ come from the germline V gene (reference sequence). V was pared by 4 bases and J by 5 bases, with 5 bases of the junction left unmatched. CDR3 nucleotides: TGTGCCAGCAGCTGGACTAGCGGGGCCGCGGAGACCCAGTACTTC. Its translation is CASSWTSGAAETQYF. The entire variable domain, with the rest obtained from reference TRBV7-9 and TRBJ2-5, is as follows: DTGVSQNPRHKITKRGQNVTFRCDPISEHNRLYWYRQTLGQGPEFLTYFQNEAQLEKSRLLSDRFSAERPKGSFSTLEIQRTEQGDSAMYLCASSWTSGAAETQYFGPGTRLLVL.

The chain carries TRBV5-1 and TRBJ2-7; 7 positions agree with TRBD1. The germline gives CDR1 SGHRS, CDR2 YFSETQ. The CDR3 totals 14 residues. The junction had 3 bases not matched to a gene; V was cut back by 0 bases and J by 3 bases. CDR3 in DNA: TGCGCCAGCAGCTTGGTACAGGGGTTCTACGAGCAGTACTTC. This sequence encodes CASSLVQGFYEQYF.

This chain uses TRBV15 with TRBJ2-1; 7 nucleotides agree with TRBD1. This CDR3 comprises 15 residues. CDR1 and CDR2 (germline): LNHNV, YYDKDF (reference sequence). V lost 3 bases and J lost 6; bases outside the gene matches: 8. The CDR3 protein is CATSSSRGRFNEQFF. The CDR3 bases are TGTGCCACCAGCAGCTCGAGGGGGCGCTTCAATGAGCAGTTCTTC.

The table lists this clone with a count of one. The V and J genes are TRBV7-8 and TRBJ2-1; weak D call: TRBD2 (6 bases). Trimming cost V 7 bases and J 5 bases, with 15 bases left between them. CDR1 SGHVS and CDR2 FQNEAQ come from the germline V gene. The CDR3 extends over 14 amino acids. CDR3 amino acids: CASNSWGVDNEQFF. Written as DNA, the CDR3 is TGTGCCAGCAACTCCTGGGGGGTGGACAATGAGCAGTTCTTC. The whole variable domain, remainder taken from reference TRBV7-8 and TRBJ2-1, is GAGVSQSPRYKVAKRGQDVALRCDPISGHVSLFWYQQALGQGPEFLTYFQNEAQLDKSGLPSDRFFAERPEGSVSTLKIQRTQQEDSAVYLCASNSWGVDNEQFFGPGTRLTVL.

This chain links TRBV2 with TRBJ1-2; 10 bases match TRBD1. CDR1 is SNHLY and CDR2 is FYNNEI in the germline V gene. Unmatched junction bases numbered 10, after V lost 3 bases and J lost 6 bases. This CDR3 comprises 16 residues. CDR3 nucleotides: TGTGCCAGCAGTGAGAGACAGGGGGCCGGGGAGAATGGCTACACCTTC. This gives the protein CASSERQGAGENGYTF.